This T cell receptor (beta chain) emerged from a study of preoperative IRX-2 immunotherapy in early breast cancer. Sample treatment: preoperative locoregional IRX-2 cytokine immunotherapy. This phase Ib study tested locoregional IRX-2 cytokine immunotherapy given before surgery. Repertoires were generated with immunoSEQ multiplex PCR, while TCRdb's copy carries only in-frame clones and drops some. The sample lists 35,000 to 50,000 clones, about 94% occurring once. V lost 4 bases, J lost 2 bases, and 2 bases stayed unmatched. The CDR3 extends over 15 amino acids. Germline-derived CDR1 and CDR2 are SGHTA and FQGNSA.

The TCR comes from a human donor with breast cancer. The starting material was tumor tissue, obtained after IRX-2 immunotherapy. The rearrangement joins TRBV7-2 to TRBJ2-3; 11 bases are a match to TRBD2. The DNA of the CDR3 is TGTGCCAGCAGCTCGACTAGCGGGAACACAGATACGCAGTATTTT. Its translation: CASSSTSGNTDTQYF.